Described below is a single TCR beta chain sequence and its context. This sample was included in a study of blood T cell repertoires in COVID-19. Sequencing was performed with immunoSEQ multiplex PCR; in TCRdb, only in-frame clones are kept and a portion is missing. Of fewer than 200,000 clones in the sample, around 80% were seen once. Germline V gene data show CDR1 as SGHTA and CDR2 as FQGNSA. The CDR3 has 15 amino acids. The J segment lost 6 bases and the V segment lost 5 bases, leaving 6 bases of the junction unmatched. V and J are TRBV7-2 and TRBJ1-6; 8 bases are shared with TRBD1. The TCR was taken from a woman in her seventies with acute or convalescent COVID-19. Material: peripheral blood. For the CDR3, the DNA is TGTGCCAGCAGCGCAGCTGACAGGGGTAATTCACCCCTCCACTTT. This translates into CASSAADRGNSPLHF.